These 16 T cell receptor beta chains were sequenced from one sample in a study of beta chain features in type 1 diabetes. Study-level findings and limits: Type 1 diabetes patients had TCRB CDR3s that were shorter (moderately but significantly so) in all four CD4+ subsets.

Sequenced material consisted of expressed TCRB transcripts (all of the isolated RNA was reverse transcribed). Using immunoSEQ multiplex PCR, the repertoire was profiled, and TCRdb retains in-frame clones only, with some absent. The table shows 300,000 to 350,000 clones, with 9.3% occurring only once. What these receptors recognize is not known. Source material: central memory CD4+ T cells from blood. The source of these receptors is a young man with type 1 diabetes.

This clone showed up just a few times. The rearrangement links TRBV2 to TRBJ2-3; 7 nucleotides align to TRBD1. The CDR3 spans 14 residues. The ends lost 6 bases at V and 1 base at J; junction bases unmatched: 4. Per the germline V gene, CDR1 is SNHLY and CDR2 is FYNNEI. DNA of the CDR3: TGTGCCAGCAGCGACAGGGATGGCACAGATACGCAGTATTTT. It translates to CASSDRDGTDTQYF.

This clone was seen more than once but under ten times. The chain links TRBV5-1 to TRBJ2-7; TRBD1 matches 9 bases. The germline CDR1 and CDR2 sequences are SGHRS and YFSETQ. After removal of 4 bases from V and 2 bases from J, the junction contained 10 bases not matched to a gene. The CDR3 totals 16 residues. The CDR3 nucleotides read TGCGCCAGCAGCCCGAGTCCCGGGACAGGGCCCTACGAGCAGTACTTC. This codes for CASSPSPGTGPYEQYF.

This clone turned up a few times. CDR3 DNA: TGTGCCAGCTCACCACGTGCGGGGGCCAGCACAGATACGCAGTATTTT. It encodes CASSPRAGASTDTQYF. V usage is TRBV18 and J usage is TRBJ2-3; D possibly corresponds to TRBD2 (7 bases). This CDR3 is 16 amino acids long. The germline V gene has CDR1 KGHSH and CDR2 LQKENI. The ends were cut back, 1 base at V and 0 bases at J, with 11 bases in the middle.

The chain combines TRBV11-3 with TRBJ2-1; D is undetermined. The CDR3 covers 12 residues. Germline V gene sequence: CDR1 SGHNT, CDR2 YENEEA. V shed 1 base and J shed 7 bases, with 5 bases lying between them. In DNA, the CDR3 is TGTGCCAGCAGCTTAGTCGATAATGAGCAGTTCTTC. This translates into CASSLVDNEQFF.

The chain carries TRBV4-3 and TRBJ1-3; D is ambiguous. Germline CDR1 LGHNA, CDR2 YSLEER. This CDR3 is 15 amino acids long. V was clipped by 4 bases and J by 6 bases, with 16 bases between them. CDR3 nucleotide sequence: TGCGCCAGCAGCCGCCAGCGGGCCACGGAAAACACCATATATTTT. It codes for CASSRQRATENTIYF.

In this sample, this clone turned up a few times. The V and J genes are TRBV5-1 and TRBJ2-4; 8 bases are shared with TRBD1. Germline CDR1 is SGHRS and CDR2 is YFSETQ. The CDR3 is 17 amino acids. Losses at the gene ends were 4 bases for V and 7 bases for J; bases not matched to a gene: 16. This CDR3 is CASSLGRTGTGLNIQYF. The CDR3 DNA reads as TGCGCCAGCAGCCTGGGCCGGACAGGGACGGGGCTGAACATTCAGTACTTC.

The chain has TRBV5-1 and TRBJ2-5; D is possibly TRBD2 (7 bases). This CDR3 has 14 amino acids. CDR1 is SGHRS and CDR2 is YFSETQ in the germline V gene. Trimming cost V 2 bases and J 2 bases, with 10 bases left between them. The CDR3 loop reads CASSLGGAQETQYF. The DNA of the CDR3 is TGCGCCAGCAGCTTAGGGGGGGCGCAAGAGACCCAGTACTTC.

The sample holds many counts of this clone. The chain has TRBV7-9 and TRBJ2-7; no definite D call. The ends were cut back, 2 bases at V and 3 bases at J, with 2 bases in the middle. The germline V gene has CDR1 SEHNR and CDR2 FQNEAQ (reference sequence). The CDR3 is 11 residues long. In nucleotides, the CDR3 is TGTGCCAGCAGCTTAAGCTACGAGCAGTACTTC. This encodes CASSLSYEQYF.

There are a few counts of this clone. Other DNA sequences in this specimen translate into the identical CDR3. The rearrangement uses TRBV7-2 and TRBJ2-5, with D possibly TRBD2 on 6 matching bases. Between the trimmed V and J ends, which lost 1 base and 3 bases, there was a span of 6 bases. Per germline, CDR1 SGHTA and CDR2 FQGNSA. This CDR3 contains 13 residues. In DNA, the CDR3 is TGTGCCAGCAGCTTAGGACTAGAAGAGACCCAGTACTTC. Translating it yields CASSLGLEETQYF.

This clone was counted only a few times. The chain carries TRBV29-1 and TRBJ2-7, with D perhaps being TRBD1 or TRBD2 (5 bases each). The CDR3 consists of 14 residues. V gave up 6 bases and J gave up 6 bases, with 21 bases separating them. Germline V lookup: CDR1 SQVTM, CDR2 ANQGSEA. The CDR3 here is CSVGVRDRTAEQYF. The CDR3 DNA sequence: TGCAGCGTGGGGGTTCGGGACCGCACGGCCGAGCAGTACTTC.

The V call is TRBV7-2, the J call TRBJ1-2; D is uncertain. In germline, CDR1 is SGHTA, CDR2 FQGNSA. Between the trimmed V and J ends, which lost 5 bases and 8 bases, there was a span of 21 bases. CDR3 length: 15 residues. The CDR3 DNA sequence: TGTGCCAGCAGCCCCCGGGGTGTTTTCGGAGGGGGCTACACCTTC. This codes for CASSPRGVFGGGYTF. Based on the CDR3 plus reference TRBV7-2 and TRBJ1-2, the full variable domain is GAGVSQSPSNKVTEKGKDVELRCDPISGHTALYWYRQSLGQGLEFLIYFQGNSAPDKSGLPSDRFSAERTGGSVSTLTIQRTQQEDSAVYLCASSPRGVFGGGYTFGSGTRLTVV.

This clone was counted between two and nine times. The chain combines TRBV7-8 with TRBJ2-1; D gene uncertain. The CDR3 has 17 residues. V was cut by 2 bases and J by 0 bases, with 14 bases left in between. Germline V CDR1 and CDR2: SGHVS, FQNEAQ. CDR3 residues: CASSLLVRASSYNEQFF. The CDR3 nucleotides are TGTGCCAGCAGCTTATTAGTTCGGGCTAGCTCCTACAATGAGCAGTTCTTC.

This clone was counted only a few times. V is TRBV5-4 and J is TRBJ2-7, with TRBD1 matching 12 bases. Trimming cost V 4 bases and J 5 bases; bases outside gene matches: 4. CDR1 and CDR2 from the germline V gene are SGHNT and YYREEE (reference sequence). There are 14 residues in the CDR3. The CDR3 DNA reads as TGTGCCAGCAGCGCGGGGACAGGGGGCGACGAGCAGTACTTC. Translation gives CASSAGTGGDEQYF. The variable domain in full, completed from reference TRBV5-4 and TRBJ2-7, reads ETGVTQSPTHLIKTRGQQVTLRCSSQSGHNTVSWYQQALGQGPQFIFQYYREEENGRGNFPPRFSGLQFPNYSSELNVNALELDDSALYLCASSAGTGGDEQYFGPGTRLTVT.

The CDR3 loop reads CASWWREADGYTF. The CDR3 DNA reads TGTGCCTCCTGGTGGAGGGAGGCGGATGGCTACACCTTC. V usage is TRBV30 and J usage is TRBJ1-2; D uncertain. V was cut by 7 bases and J by 6 bases, with 18 bases left in between. The CDR3 totals 13 residues. Germline assignment: CDR1 GTSNPN and CDR2 SVGIG (reference sequence).

The V and J genes are TRBV25-1 and TRBJ1-1; the D is unclear. Germline CDR1 is MGHDK and CDR2 is SYGVNS. Trimming cost V 3 bases and J 0 bases, with 11 bases left between them. The CDR3 totals 15 residues. The CDR3 nucleotides read TGTGCCAGCAGTGATTATGGCAATTTGAACACTGAAGCTTTCTTT. Its translation is CASSDYGNLNTEAFF.

V and J are TRBV30 and TRBJ2-3; D possibly corresponds to TRBD2 (5 bases). Germline lookup yields CDR1 GTSNPN and CDR2 SVGIG (reference sequence). Deletions cut 2 bases from V and 6 bases from J, with 6 bases between. This CDR3 is 11 amino acids long. This chain's CDR3 is CAWSRRDTQYF. The CDR3 nucleotides are TGTGCCTGGAGTAGGAGGGATACGCAGTATTTT.